The T cell receptor beta chain under discussion was sequenced for a study of T cell responses to AZD1222 COVID-19 vaccine. General study findings and limits: Targeting of unmutated variant regions was reportedly seen in nearly half of spike-specific TCRs.

For this clone: Its antigen is unknown.

Data came from immunoSEQ multiplex PCR; TCRdb stores just in-frame clones and leaves some out. The table records about 76,000 clones, roughly 90% of them present only once. The CDR3 runs 13 residues. V dropped 3 bases and J dropped 6; count of bases not matched to a gene: 3. The origin of this receptor is an adult in good health. The J gene is TRBJ2-7, the V gene TRBV12-3 or TRBV12-4; 9 nucleotides line up with TRBD2. Sequencing was performed on peripheral blood, taken on day 0 of AZD1222 vaccination. The CDR3 loop is CASSFGTSREQYF. The CDR3 bases are TGTGCCAGCAGTTTTGGGACTAGCCGCGAGCAGTACTTC.